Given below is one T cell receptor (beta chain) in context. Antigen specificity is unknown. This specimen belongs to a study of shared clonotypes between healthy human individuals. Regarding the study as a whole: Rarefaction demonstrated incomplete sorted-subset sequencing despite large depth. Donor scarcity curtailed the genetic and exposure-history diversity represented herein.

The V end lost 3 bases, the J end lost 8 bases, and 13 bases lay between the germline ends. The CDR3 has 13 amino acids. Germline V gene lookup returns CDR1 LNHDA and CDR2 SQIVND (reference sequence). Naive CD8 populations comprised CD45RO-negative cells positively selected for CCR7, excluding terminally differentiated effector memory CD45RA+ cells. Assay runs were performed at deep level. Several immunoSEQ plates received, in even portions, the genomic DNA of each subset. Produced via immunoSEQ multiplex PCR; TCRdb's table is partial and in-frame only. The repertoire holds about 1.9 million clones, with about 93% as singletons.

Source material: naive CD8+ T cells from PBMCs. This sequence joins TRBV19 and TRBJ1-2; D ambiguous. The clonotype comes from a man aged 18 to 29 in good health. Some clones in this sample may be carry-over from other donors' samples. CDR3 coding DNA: TGTGCCAGTAGTATCGCTCTGGTTCGAGGCTACACCTTC. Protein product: CASSIALVRGYTF.